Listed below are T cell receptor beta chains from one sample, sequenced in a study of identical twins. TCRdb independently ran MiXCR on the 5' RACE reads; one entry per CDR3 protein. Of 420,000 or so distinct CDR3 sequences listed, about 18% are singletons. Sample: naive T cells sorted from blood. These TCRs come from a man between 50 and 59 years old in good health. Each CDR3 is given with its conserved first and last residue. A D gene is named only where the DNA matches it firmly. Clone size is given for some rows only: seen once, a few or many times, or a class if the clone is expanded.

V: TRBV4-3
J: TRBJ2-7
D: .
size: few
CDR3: CASSPRYQGTEQYF
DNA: TGCGCCAGCAGCCCCCGATACCAGGGGACCGAGCAGTACTTC

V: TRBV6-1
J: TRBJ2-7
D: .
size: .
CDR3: CASSGFQEYEQYF
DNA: TGTGCCAGCAGTGGGTTTCAGGAGTACGAGCAGTACTTC

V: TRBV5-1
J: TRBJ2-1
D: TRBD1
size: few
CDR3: CASSLQGVRDEQFF
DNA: TGCGCCAGCAGCCTACAGGGGGTTAGGGATGAGCAGTTCTTC

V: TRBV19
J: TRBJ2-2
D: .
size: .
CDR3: CASYTGYTGELFF
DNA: TGTGCCAGTTATACAGGGTACACCGGGGAGCTGTTTTTT

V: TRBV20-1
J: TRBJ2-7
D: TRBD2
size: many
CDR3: CSARSLDWAGGSSSYEQYF
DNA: TGCAGTGCGCGATCCCTAGACTGGGCGGGAGGTTCGAGCTCCTACGAGCAGTACTTC

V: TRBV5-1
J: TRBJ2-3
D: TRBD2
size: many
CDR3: CASSPPSGSMDTQYF
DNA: TGCGCCAGCAGCCCCCCTAGCGGGAGCATGGATACGCAGTATTTT

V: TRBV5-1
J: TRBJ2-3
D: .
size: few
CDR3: CASSFTRWTSITDTQYF
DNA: TGCGCCAGCAGCTTTACCCGGTGGACCTCTATCACAGATACGCAGTATTTT

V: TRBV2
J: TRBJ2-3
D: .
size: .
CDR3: CASSDPRDPLTTDTQYF
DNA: TGTGCCAGCAGCGATCCCCGGGACCCATTAACCACAGATACGCAGTATTTT

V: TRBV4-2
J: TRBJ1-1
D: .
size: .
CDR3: CASSQDGLTEAFF
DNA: TGTGCCAGCAGCCAAGACGGGCTCACTGAAGCTTTCTTT

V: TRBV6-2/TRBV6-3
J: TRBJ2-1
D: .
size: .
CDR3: CASRQSSYNEQFF
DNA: TGTGCCAGCAGACAAAGCTCCTACAATGAGCAGTTCTTC